This T cell receptor (beta chain) was documented in a study of blood T cell dynamics during melanoma immunotherapy. Whole-study context: First-line therapy was either pembrolizumab or nivolumab with ipilimumab for metastatic melanoma.

With respect to this clone: As yet, its antigen is unknown.

Study conclusions and caveats: Disease-control patients' PBMC repertoires became either more clonal or more diverse at W3.

Time point specified: pre-treatment baseline. Generated by immunoSEQ multiplex PCR, the TCRdb table keeps only in-frame clones and is missing some. The sample shows some 15,000 clones, 80% to 90% of them seen only once. The material was blood, obtained from a patient treated with checkpoint blockade. This clonotype was sampled from a human donor with melanoma.

This CDR3 is CASREQGDYGYTF. The CDR3 DNA is TGTGCCAGCAGGGAGCAGGGGGACTATGGCTACACCTTC. The chain has TRBV25-1 and TRBJ1-2; 7 bases align to TRBD1. The germline V gene encodes CDR1 MGHDK and CDR2 SYGVNS. The CDR3 loop spans 13 amino acids. V lost 6 bases to trimming and J lost 3 bases; unmatched junction nucleotides: 4.